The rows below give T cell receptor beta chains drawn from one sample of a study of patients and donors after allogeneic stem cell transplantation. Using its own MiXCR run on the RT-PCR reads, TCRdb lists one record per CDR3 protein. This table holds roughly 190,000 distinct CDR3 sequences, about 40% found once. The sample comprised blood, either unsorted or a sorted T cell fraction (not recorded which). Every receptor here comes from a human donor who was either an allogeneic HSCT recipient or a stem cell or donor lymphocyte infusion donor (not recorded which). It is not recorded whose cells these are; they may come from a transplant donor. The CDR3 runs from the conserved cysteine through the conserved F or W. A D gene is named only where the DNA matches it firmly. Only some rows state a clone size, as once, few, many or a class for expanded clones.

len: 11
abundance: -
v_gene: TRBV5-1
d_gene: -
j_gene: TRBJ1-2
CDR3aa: CARTRRYGYTF
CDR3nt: TGCGCCAGAACCCGACGGTATGGCTACACCTTC

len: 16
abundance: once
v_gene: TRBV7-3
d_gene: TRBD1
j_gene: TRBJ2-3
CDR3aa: CASSSRTGGEKDTQYF
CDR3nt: TGTGCCAGCAGCTCAAGGACAGGGGGCGAGAAAGATACGCAGTATTTT

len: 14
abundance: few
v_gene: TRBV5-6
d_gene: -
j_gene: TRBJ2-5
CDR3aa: CASSDGLVSETQYF
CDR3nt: TGTGCCAGCAGCGATGGGCTAGTGAGTGAGACCCAGTACTTC

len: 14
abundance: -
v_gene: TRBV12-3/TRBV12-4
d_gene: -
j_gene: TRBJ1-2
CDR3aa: CASSLASQFYGYTF
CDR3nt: TGTGCCAGCAGTTTAGCGTCACAGTTCTATGGCTACACCTTC

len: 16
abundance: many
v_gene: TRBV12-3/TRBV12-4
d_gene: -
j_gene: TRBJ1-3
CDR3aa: CASSLAQGWSGNTIYF
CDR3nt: TGTGCCAGCAGTTTAGCGCAGGGGTGGTCTGGAAACACCATATATTTT

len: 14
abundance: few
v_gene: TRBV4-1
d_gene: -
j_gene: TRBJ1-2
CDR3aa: CASSQESGRRGYTF
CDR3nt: TGCGCCAGCAGCCAAGAAAGTGGGCGGCGGGGCTACACCTTC

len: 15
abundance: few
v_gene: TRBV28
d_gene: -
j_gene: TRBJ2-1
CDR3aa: CASSLFSGSYNEQFF
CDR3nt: TGTGCCAGCAGTTTATTTAGCGGATCCTACAATGAGCAGTTCTTC

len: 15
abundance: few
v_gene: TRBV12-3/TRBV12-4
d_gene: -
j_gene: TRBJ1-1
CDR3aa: CASSSATGPGTEAFF
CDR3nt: TGTGCCAGCAGTTCCGCGACAGGCCCTGGCACTGAAGCTTTCTTT

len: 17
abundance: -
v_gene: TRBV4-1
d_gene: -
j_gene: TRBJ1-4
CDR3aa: CASSQEEGGPSNEKLFF
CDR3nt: TGCGCCAGCAGCCAAGAGGAAGGGGGGCCCTCAAATGAAAAACTGTTTTTT

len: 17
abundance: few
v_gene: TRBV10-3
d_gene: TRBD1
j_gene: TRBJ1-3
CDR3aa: CAISDFLQGASGNTIYF
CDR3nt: TGTGCCATCAGTGATTTCCTCCAGGGGGCATCTGGAAACACCATATATTTT

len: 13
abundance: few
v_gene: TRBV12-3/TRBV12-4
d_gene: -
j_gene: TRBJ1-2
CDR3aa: CASSLSSSYGYTF
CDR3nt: TGTGCCAGCAGTTTAAGCAGTAGCTATGGCTACACCTTC

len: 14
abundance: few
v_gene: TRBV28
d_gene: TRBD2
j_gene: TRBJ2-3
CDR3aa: CASAVAGGTDTQYF
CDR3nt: TGTGCCAGTGCCGTAGCGGGAGGTACAGATACGCAGTATTTT

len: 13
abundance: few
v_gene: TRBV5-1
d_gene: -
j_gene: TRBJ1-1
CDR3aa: CASSLEGRPDAFF
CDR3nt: TGCGCCAGCAGCTTGGAGGGGCGCCCGGATGCTTTCTTT

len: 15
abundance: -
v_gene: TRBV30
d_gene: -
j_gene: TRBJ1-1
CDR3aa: CAWSPQGRFNLEAFF
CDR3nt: TGTGCCTGGAGTCCCCAGGGGCGTTTTAATCTGGAAGCTTTCTTT

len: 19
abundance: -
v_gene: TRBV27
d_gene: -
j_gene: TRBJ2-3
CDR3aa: CASSLTLPGHLTKTDTQYF
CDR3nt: TGTGCCAGCAGTTTAACTTTGCCGGGACACCTAACGAAGACAGATACGCAGTATTTT

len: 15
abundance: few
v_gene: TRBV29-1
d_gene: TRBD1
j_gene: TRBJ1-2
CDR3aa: CSVEKKGQKNYGYTF
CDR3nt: TGCAGCGTTGAAAAAAAGGGACAGAAAAACTATGGCTACACCTTC

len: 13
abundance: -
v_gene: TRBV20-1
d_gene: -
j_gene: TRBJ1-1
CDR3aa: CSPRGPRGTEAFF
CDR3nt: TGCAGTCCCCGGGGCCCCCGGGGCACTGAAGCTTTCTTT

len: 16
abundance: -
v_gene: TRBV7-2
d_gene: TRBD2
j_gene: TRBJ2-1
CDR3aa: CASSLAGTSSGNEQFF
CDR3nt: TGTGCCAGCAGCTTAGCCGGGACTAGCAGTGGCAATGAGCAGTTCTTC

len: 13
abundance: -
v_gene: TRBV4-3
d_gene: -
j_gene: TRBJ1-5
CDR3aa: CASSQDIRRPQHF
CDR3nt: TGCGCCAGCAGCCAAGATATCCGGAGGCCCCAGCATTTT

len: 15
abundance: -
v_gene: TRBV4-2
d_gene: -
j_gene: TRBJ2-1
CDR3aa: CASSRHTGTYNEQFF
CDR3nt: TGTGCCAGCAGCCGACACACAGGGACCTACAATGAGCAGTTCTTC

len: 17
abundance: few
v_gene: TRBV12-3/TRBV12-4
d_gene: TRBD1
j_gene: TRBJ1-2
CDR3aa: CASSSDRGIPLNYGYTF
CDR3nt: TGTGCCAGCAGTTCGGACAGGGGGATTCCCCTCAACTATGGCTACACCTTC

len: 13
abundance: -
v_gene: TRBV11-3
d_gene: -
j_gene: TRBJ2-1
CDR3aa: CASSRRLGNEQFF
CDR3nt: TGTGCCAGCAGCCGTCGATTGGGCAATGAGCAGTTCTTC

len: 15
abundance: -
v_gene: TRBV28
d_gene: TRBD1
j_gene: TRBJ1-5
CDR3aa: CASRPRQGSNQPQHF
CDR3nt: TGTGCCAGCAGGCCGCGACAGGGCAGCAATCAGCCCCAGCATTTT

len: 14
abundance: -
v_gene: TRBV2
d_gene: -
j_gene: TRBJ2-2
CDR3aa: CASRPDRNTGELFF
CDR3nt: TGTGCCAGCAGACCGGACAGAAACACCGGGGAGCTGTTTTTT

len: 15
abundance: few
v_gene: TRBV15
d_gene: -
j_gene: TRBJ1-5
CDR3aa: CATSRDEGSNQPQHF
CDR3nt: TGTGCCACCAGCAGAGATGAGGGAAGCAATCAGCCCCAGCATTTT

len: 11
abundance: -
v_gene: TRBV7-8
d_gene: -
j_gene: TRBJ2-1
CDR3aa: CASSPLGEQFF
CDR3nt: TGTGCCAGCAGCCCTTTAGGTGAGCAGTTCTTC

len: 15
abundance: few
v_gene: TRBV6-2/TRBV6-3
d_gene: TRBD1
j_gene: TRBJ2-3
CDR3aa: CASSQTGTGGDTQYF
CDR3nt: TGTGCCAGCAGCCAGACCGGGACAGGGGGAGATACGCAGTATTTT

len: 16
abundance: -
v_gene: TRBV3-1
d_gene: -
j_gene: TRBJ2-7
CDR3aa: CASSQIETGGSYEQYF
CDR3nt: TGTGCCAGCAGCCAGATAGAGACAGGTGGCTCCTACGAGCAGTACTTC

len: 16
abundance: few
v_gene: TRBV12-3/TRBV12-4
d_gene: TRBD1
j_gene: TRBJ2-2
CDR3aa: CASSSTDRGFAGELFF
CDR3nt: TGTGCCAGCAGTTCGACCGACAGGGGTTTTGCCGGGGAGCTGTTTTTT

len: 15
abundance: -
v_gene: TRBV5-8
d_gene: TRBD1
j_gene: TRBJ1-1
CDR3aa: CASSLDGTGLSEAFF
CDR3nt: TGTGCCAGCAGCTTGGACGGGACAGGGTTGAGTGAAGCTTTCTTT

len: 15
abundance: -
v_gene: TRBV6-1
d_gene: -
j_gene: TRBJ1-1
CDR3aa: CASRDLQTGFTEAFF
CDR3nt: TGTGCCAGCAGGGATCTACAGACAGGTTTCACTGAAGCTTTCTTT

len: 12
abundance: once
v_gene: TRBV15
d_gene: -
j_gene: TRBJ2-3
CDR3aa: CATSRVPDTQYF
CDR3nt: TGTGCCACCAGCAGGGTTCCGGATACGCAGTATTTT

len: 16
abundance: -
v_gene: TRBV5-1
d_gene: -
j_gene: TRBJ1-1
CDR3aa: CASSLVGVPLDTEAFF
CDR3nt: TGCGCCAGCAGCTTGGTTGGGGTTCCCTTAGACACTGAAGCTTTCTTT

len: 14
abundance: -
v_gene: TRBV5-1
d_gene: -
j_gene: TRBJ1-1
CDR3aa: CASSLSQGTTEAFF
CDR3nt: TGCGCCAGCAGCTTGTCCCAGGGGACCACTGAAGCTTTCTTT

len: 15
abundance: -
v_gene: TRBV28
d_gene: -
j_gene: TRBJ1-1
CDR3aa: CASSSWGGKNPEAFF
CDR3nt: TGTGCCAGCAGTTCCTGGGGGGGCAAAAACCCTGAAGCTTTCTTT

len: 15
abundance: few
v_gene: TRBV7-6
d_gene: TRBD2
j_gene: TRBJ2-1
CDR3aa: CASSLFLAGGNEQFF
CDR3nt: TGTGCCAGCAGCTTATTCCTAGCGGGAGGGAATGAGCAGTTCTTC

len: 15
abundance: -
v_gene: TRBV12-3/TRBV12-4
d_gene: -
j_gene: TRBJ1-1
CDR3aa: CASSLPKGLDTEAFF
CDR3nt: TGTGCCAGCAGTTTGCCTAAGGGGTTGGACACTGAAGCTTTCTTT

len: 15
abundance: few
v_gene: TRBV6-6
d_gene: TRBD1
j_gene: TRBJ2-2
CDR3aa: CASSYPTGGHGELFF
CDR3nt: TGTGCCAGCAGTTACCCCACAGGGGGCCACGGGGAGCTGTTTTTT

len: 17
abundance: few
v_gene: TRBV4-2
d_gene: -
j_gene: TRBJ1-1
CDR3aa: CASSQRGLQDQNTEAFF
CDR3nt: TGTGCCAGCAGCCAAAGGGGACTTCAGGATCAGAACACTGAAGCTTTCTTT

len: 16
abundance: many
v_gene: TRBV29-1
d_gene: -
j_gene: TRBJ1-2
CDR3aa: CSVEAPRTRLNYGYTF
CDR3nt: TGCAGCGTTGAAGCCCCAAGGACCAGATTAAACTATGGCTACACCTTC

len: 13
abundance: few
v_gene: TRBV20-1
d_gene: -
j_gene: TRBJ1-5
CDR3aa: CSATVNSNQPQHF
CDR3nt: TGCAGTGCTACAGTCAACTCCAATCAGCCCCAGCATTTT

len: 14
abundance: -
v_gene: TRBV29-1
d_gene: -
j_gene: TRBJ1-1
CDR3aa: CSVSYITMNTEAFF
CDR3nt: TGCAGCGTTAGTTACATCACTATGAACACTGAAGCTTTCTTT

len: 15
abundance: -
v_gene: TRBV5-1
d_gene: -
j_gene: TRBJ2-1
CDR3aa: CASSVGTSSYNEQFF
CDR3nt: TGCGCCAGCAGCGTAGGTACAAGTTCCTACAATGAGCAGTTCTTC